The 8 T cell receptor beta chains below all came from one sample that was sequenced in a study of blood T cell repertoires in COVID-19. The protocol was immunoSEQ multiplex PCR, while the TCRdb copy is restricted to in-frame clones and leaves out a portion. Of about 95,000 clones listed, roughly four fifths are singletons. The sample consisted of peripheral blood. These receptors all stem from a human donor in a cohort sampled during active COVID-19.

This chain uses TRBV1 with TRBJ2-3; the table calls TRBD2, which could not be checked here. TRBV1 is a pseudogene segment. The CDR3 length is 18 residues. CDR3 loop: CTSAKPRGGGTSTDTQYF. The CDR3 nucleotides are TGCACCAGCGCGAAACCTAGAGGCGGGGGGACTAGCACAGATACGCAGTATTTT.

Here the CDR3 reads CASSPQNWSGPRDEQYF. DNA for the CDR3: TGTGCCAGCAGTCCCCAGAACTGGTCTGGGCCAAGAGACGAGCAGTACTTC. The chain couples TRBV6-2 or TRBV6-3 to TRBJ2-7; no clear D. Trimming shortened V by 5 bases and J by 5 bases, and 25 bases separated the two germline ends. Germline V gene lookup returns CDR1 MNHEY and CDR2 SVGEGT. The CDR3 runs to 17 residues.

This sequence joins TRBV3-1 (or the pseudogene TRBV3-2) and TRBJ2-3; D is uncertain. This CDR3 region has 15 residues. Germline V lookup: CDR1 LGHDT, CDR2 YNNKEL (reference sequence). V lost 5 bases to trimming and J lost 2 bases, with 14 bases between them. The CDR3 DNA follows: TGTGCCAGCAGCTCCGTGAGCGTCTCCACAGATACGCAGTATTTT. This codes for CASSSVSVSTDTQYF.

The rearrangement joins TRBV11-2 to TRBJ1-1, with 11 bases lining up with TRBD1. V was clipped by 0 bases and J by 4 bases; unmatched bases: 10. Germline CDR1 and CDR2: SGHAT and FQNNGV. The CDR3 runs 18 residues. The CDR3 nucleotides are TGTGCCAGCAGCTTAGACCGGACAGGGGGCGTATTAAGCACTGAAGCTTTCTTT. This gives the protein CASSLDRTGGVLSTEAFF.

V usage is TRBV28 and J usage is TRBJ1-5; no clear D gene. CDR1 and CDR2 from the germline V gene are MDHEN and SYDVKM. The CDR3 consists of 12 residues. The V end was cut by 6 bases, the J end by 6 bases, with 9 bases between. CDR3 DNA sequence: TGTGCCAGCAGACCACGGGGTCAGCCCCAGCATTTT. Its translation: CASRPRGQPQHF.

The genes are TRBV18 and TRBJ2-1, with a possible D match to TRBD1 (5 bases). The CDR3 is made up of 14 amino acids. Trimming left V 3 bases short and J 4 bases short, with 10 bases between. Germline CDR1 is KGHSH and CDR2 is LQKENI. CDR3 nucleotide sequence: TGTGCCAGCTCACCCCCAGGGATATACAATGAGCAGTTCTTC. Its translation: CASSPPGIYNEQFF.

The chain has TRBV19 and TRBJ1-3; D unresolved. V lost 5 bases to trimming and J lost 2 bases, with 13 bases between them. Germline assignment: CDR1 LNHDA and CDR2 SQIVND (reference sequence). The CDR3 is made up of 15 amino acids. The CDR3 reads CASSREVITGNTIYF. The CDR3 DNA follows: TGTGCCAGTAGTCGAGAGGTGATCACTGGAAACACCATATATTTT.

The V gene is TRBV7-2, the J gene TRBJ2-5; D uncertain. V lost 1 base to trimming and J lost 4 bases, with 7 bases between them. CDR1 is SGHTA, CDR2 FQGNSA, per germline. The CDR3 is 13 residues long. CDR3 in amino acids: CASSLGAVETQYF. The CDR3 nucleotides read TGTGCCAGCAGCTTAGGGGCAGTAGAGACCCAGTACTTC.